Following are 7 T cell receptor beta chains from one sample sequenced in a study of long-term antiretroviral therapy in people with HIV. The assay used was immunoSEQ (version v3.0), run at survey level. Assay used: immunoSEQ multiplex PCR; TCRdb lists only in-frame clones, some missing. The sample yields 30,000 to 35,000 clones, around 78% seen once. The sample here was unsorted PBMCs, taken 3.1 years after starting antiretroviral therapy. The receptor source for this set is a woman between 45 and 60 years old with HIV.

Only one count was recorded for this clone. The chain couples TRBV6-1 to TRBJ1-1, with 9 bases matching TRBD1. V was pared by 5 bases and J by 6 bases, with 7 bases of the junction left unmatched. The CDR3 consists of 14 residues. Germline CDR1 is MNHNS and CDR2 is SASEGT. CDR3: CASSRRDRAPEAFF. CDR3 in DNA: TGTGCCAGCAGTCGGAGGGACAGGGCCCCTGAAGCTTTCTTT.

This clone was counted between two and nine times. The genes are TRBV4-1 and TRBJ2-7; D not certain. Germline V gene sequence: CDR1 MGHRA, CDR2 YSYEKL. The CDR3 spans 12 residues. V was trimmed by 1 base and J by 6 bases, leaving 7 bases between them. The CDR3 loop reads CASSQGGSEQYF. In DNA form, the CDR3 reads TGCGCCAGCAGCCAAGGGGGATCCGAGCAGTACTTC.

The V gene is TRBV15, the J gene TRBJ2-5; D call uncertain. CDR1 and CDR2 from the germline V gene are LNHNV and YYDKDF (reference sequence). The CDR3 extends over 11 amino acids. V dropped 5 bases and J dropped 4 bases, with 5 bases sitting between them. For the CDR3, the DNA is TGTGCCACCAGCCTTTTAGAGACCCAGTACTTC. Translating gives CATSLLETQYF.

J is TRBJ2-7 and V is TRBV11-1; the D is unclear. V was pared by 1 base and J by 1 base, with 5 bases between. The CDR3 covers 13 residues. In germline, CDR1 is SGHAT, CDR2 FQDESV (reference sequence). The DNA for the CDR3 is TGTGCCAGCAGCTTAGGTAGGTCCTACGAGCAGTACTTC. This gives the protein CASSLGRSYEQYF.

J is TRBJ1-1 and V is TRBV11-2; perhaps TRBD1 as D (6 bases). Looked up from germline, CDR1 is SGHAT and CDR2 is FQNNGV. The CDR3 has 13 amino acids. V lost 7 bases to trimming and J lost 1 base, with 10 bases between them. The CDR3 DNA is TGTGCCAGCAAAAGGACAGCGAACACTGAAGCTTTCTTT. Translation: CASKRTANTEAFF.

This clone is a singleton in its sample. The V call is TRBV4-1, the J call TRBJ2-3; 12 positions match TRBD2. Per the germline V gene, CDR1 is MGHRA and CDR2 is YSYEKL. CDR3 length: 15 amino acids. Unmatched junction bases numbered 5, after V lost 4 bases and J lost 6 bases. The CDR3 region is CASSLRLAGEDTQYF. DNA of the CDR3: TGCGCCAGCAGCCTCCGACTAGCGGGGGAGGATACGCAGTATTTT.

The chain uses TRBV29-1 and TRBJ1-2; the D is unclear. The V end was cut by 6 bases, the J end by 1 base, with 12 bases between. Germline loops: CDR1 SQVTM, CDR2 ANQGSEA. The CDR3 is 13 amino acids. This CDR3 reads CSVLDLINYGYTF. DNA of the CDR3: TGCAGCGTCCTGGACCTTATTAACTATGGCTACACCTTC.